This TCR beta chain came from a study of blood T cells in healthy people across ages. The CDR3 has 14 amino acids. Trimming removed 5 bases from V and 5 bases from J, with 10 bases in between. The germline CDR1 and CDR2 sequences are SEHNR and FQNEAQ (reference sequence). Then a second PCR, running roughly 7 to 12 cycles, was carried out with a sample-barcoded 5' primer and a J-beta primer mix. Any given sample supplied a minimum of 2.5 million CDR3-containing paired-end reads. TCRdb ran MiXCR on the 5' RACE reads and lists one entry per CDR3 protein. The table has around 990,000 distinct CDR3 sequences, roughly two fifths seen once; the top ten hold less than 15%. Study outcomes and limitations: Older age went with lower TCR beta diversity per million T cells, in a roughly linear way.

Notes on this clonotype: Its antigen is unknown.

This clonotype was sampled from a man between 18 and 29 years old in good health. The chain carries TRBV7-9 and TRBJ1-6; no reliable D call. Material for sequencing was blood. In DNA form, the CDR3 reads TGTGCCAGCAGCAGAAACCGGGATAATTCACCCCTCCACTTT. It encodes CASSRNRDNSPLHF.